This paragraph reports one T cell receptor beta chain. Other DNA sequences of this sample code for an identical CDR3. These data come from a study of blood T cell repertoires in COVID-19. Background on the study: The cDNA or gDNA used as material had been derived from T cells, B-cell-depleted T cells, or PBMCs.

Original methodology: The authors estimated nucleated cell counts from reference gene primer amplification. TCRdb keeps only in-frame clones here, not all; method: immunoSEQ multiplex PCR. Clone size and V and J calls were adopted from that table, with D and trimming inferred from the DNA. The sample records some 150,000 clones, approximately 82% being singletons. The V end was cut by 0 bases, the J end by 3 bases, with 9 bases between. The CDR3 spans 14 residues. CDR1 is SEHNR and CDR2 is FQNEAQ in the germline V gene (reference sequence). This chain uses TRBV7-9 with TRBJ2-7, with a weak D call TRBD1 (5 bases). Sequenced sample: peripheral blood. This TCR derives from a woman aged 45 to 65 with acute or convalescent COVID-19. The CDR3 region has the DNA TGTGCCAGCAGCTTAGCAGGGGCCGGCTACGAGCAGTACTTC. Protein product: CASSLAGAGYEQYF.